The clone carrying this T cell receptor (beta chain) was seen only a few times. The target antigen is unknown. The data belong to a study of blood T cells in healthy people across ages. Findings and limits, study-wide: TCR beta diversity correlated strongly with naive T cell percentage.

Primers used in a second PCR of about 7 to 12 cycles were a sample-barcoded 5' primer and a J-beta primer mix. Tags on each cDNA molecule came from a template-switch adaptor with 12 random nucleotides. Researchers report that each sample yielded at least 2.5 million CDR3-containing paired-end reads. TCRdb processed the 5' RACE reads anew with MiXCR; each CDR3 protein has one entry. The profile shows fewer than 2,000,000 distinct CDR3 sequences, about two fifths of them singletons. From germline, CDR1 is MNHEY and CDR2 SVGAGI. This CDR3 has 15 amino acids. V dropped 3 bases and J dropped 4; count of bases not matched to a gene: 6. Every donor gave 8.5 to 10 milliliters of peripheral blood.

The chain joins TRBV6-5 to TRBJ2-3; 8 positions match TRBD1. Sequenced: blood. This TCR came from a human donor in good health. The CDR3 here is CASSYQGAGADTQYF. CDR3 in DNA: TGTGCCAGCAGTTATCAGGGGGCTGGCGCAGATACGCAGTATTTT.